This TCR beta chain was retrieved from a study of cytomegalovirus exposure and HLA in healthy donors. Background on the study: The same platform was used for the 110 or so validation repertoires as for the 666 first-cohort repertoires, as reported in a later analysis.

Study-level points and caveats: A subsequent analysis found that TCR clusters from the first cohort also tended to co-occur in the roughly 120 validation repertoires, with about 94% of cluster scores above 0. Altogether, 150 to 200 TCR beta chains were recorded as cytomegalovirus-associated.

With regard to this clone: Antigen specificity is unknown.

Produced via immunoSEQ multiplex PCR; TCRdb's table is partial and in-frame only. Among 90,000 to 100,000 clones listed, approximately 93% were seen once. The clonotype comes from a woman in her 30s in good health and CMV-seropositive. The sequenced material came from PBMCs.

The CDR3 protein is CASSIGFGETQYF. CDR3 bases: TGTGCCAGTAGTATAGGATTCGGGGAGACCCAGTACTTC. The chain joins TRBV19 to TRBJ2-5; D gene ambiguous. The CDR3 contains 13 residues. Trimming removed 1 base from V and 5 bases from J, with 8 bases in between. The germline gives CDR1 LNHDA, CDR2 SQIVND (reference sequence). Full variable domain (remainder filled in from reference TRBV19 and TRBJ2-5): DGGITQSPKYLFRKEGQNVTLSCEQNLNHDAMYWYRQDPGQGLRLIYYSQIVNDFQKGDIAEGYSVSREKKESFPLTVTSAQKNPTAFYLCASSIGFGETQYFGPGTRLLVL.